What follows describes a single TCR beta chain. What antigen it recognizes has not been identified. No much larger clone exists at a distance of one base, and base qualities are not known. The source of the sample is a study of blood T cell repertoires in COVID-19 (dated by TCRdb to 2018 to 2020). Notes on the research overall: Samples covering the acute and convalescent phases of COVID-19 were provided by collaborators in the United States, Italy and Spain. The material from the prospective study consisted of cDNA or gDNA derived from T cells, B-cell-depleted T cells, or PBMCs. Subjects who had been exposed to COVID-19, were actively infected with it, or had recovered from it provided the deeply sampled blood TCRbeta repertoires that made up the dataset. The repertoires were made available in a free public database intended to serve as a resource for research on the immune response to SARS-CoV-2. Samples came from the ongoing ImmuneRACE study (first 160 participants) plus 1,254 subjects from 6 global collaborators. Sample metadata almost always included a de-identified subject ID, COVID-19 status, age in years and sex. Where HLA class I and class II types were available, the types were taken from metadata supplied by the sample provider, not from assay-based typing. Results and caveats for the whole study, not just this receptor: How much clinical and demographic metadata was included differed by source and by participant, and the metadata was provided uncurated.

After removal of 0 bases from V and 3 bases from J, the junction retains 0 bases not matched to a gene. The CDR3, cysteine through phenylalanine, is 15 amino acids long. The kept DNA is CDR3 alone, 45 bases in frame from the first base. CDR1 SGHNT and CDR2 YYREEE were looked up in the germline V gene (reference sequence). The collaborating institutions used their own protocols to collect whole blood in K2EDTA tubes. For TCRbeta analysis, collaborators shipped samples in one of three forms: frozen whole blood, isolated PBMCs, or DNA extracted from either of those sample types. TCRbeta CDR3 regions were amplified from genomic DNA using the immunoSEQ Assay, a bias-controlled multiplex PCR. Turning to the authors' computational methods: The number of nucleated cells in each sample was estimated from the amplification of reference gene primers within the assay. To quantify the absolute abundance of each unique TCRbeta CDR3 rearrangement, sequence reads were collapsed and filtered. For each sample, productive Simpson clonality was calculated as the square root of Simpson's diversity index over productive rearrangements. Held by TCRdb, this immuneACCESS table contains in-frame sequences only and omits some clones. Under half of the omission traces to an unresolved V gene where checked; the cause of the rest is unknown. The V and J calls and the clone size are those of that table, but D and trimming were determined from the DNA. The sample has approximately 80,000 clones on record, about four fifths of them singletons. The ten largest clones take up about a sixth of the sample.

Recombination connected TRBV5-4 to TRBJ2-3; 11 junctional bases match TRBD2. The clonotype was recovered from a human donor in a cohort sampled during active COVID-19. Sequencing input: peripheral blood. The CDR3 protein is CASSLASGGTDTQYF. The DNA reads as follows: TGTGCCAGCAGCTTGGCTAGCGGGGGGACAGATACGCAGTATTTT.